This TCR beta chain was sequenced in a study of OX40 agonist ivuxolimab in advanced cancers. Describing the broader study: Ivuxolimab, which targeted the costimulatory receptor OX40 (CD134), was an agonistic, fully human IgG2 monoclonal antibody. The paper covers the monotherapy dose-escalation part of the phase I ivuxolimab trial, which included N of about 51 patients. Among the 50 to 55 dose-escalation patients, 19 had hepatocellular carcinoma, about 15 melanoma, 9 renal cell carcinoma and 9 head and neck cancer. Peripheral TCRbeta sequencing was intended to test whether TCR sequence diversity was altered and clonal T-cell expansion was caused by ivuxolimab. Prior anti-PD-1, anti-PD-L1 or anti-CTLA-4 therapy was permitted, and checkpoint inhibitors had been received by around 40% of dose-escalation patients. Intravenous ivuxolimab was administered to patients every 2 weeks at six dose levels: 0.01, 0.1, 0.3, 1.5, 3 and 10 mg/kg. The dose-escalation cohort was 82.7% male with a mean age of approximately 59 years, ranging from roughly 20 to 80. Partial responses occurred in three dose-escalation patients, of whom one had hepatocellular carcinoma and two had cutaneous melanoma. The investigation overall reported the following: After ivuxolimab, more expanded clones were found on average in CD8+ T cells than in CD4+ T cells. At doses from 0.1 to 3.0 mg/kg, clonal expansion was seen in both CD4+ and CD8+ blood T cells between baseline and week 6. Low levels of normalized T-cell clonal expansion were also seen in some patients who did not respond. In the 0.1-3.0 mg/kg groups, partial responders were among the patients with the lowest normalized peripheral clonal expansion, particularly in CD8+ T cells. The antigen specificity of the clonally expanded peripheral T cells was not determined.

Patients with autoimmune disease history or receiving systemic immunosuppression were excluded from the trial. Peripheral blood for TCR sequencing was collected from all dose cohorts at baseline, on cycle 4 day 1, and on cycle 7 day 1. Samples came from an open-label, multicenter, first-in-human phase I dose-escalation trial of ivuxolimab. Adults with locally advanced or metastatic head and neck squamous cell, hepatocellular, melanoma or renal cell carcinoma were enrolled in the trial. Before TCR sequencing, CD4+ T cells and CD8+ T cells were sorted from peripheral blood as separate populations. There are 17 amino acids in the CDR3, from cysteine to phenylalanine inclusive. The entry retains the CDR3 DNA only, 51 bases that are in frame from base 1. This clone was found a few times. This clone's antigen is unknown. No much larger clone is present one base from it, and per-base qualities are unavailable.

Genomic DNA was extracted from sorted cells for sequencing of the TCRbeta CDR3 region. TCRbeta CDR3 regions were sequenced using the immunoSEQ Assay. The clones in this table, taken by TCRdb from immuneACCESS, are in-frame only. Not every clone is retained; where verified, under half of the shortfall comes from an unresolved V gene, and the cause of the rest is unknown. Here the sample has some 80,000 clones; roughly 90% occur a single time. Over 2.5% of the sample rests with the top ten. Specimen: CD4+ or CD8+ T cells sorted from blood, collected in a trial of the OX40 agonist ivuxolimab. This TCR was recovered from an adult with an advanced solid tumor such as melanoma, head and neck, liver or kidney cancer. The rearrangement combines TRBV21-1 with TRBJ1-1; TRBD1 is the table's D call and was not checked against the DNA. TRBV21-1 counts as a pseudogene. The DNA sequence is TGTGCCAGCAGCCTAAGGTTCAGAGGCCAGGGGTACACTGAAGCTTTCTTT. It translates as CASSLRFRGQGYTEAFF.